This T cell receptor (beta chain) was sequenced for a study of response to subunit inactivated influenza vaccine. MiXCR, applied by TCRdb to the RT-PCR reads, yields one record per CDR3 protein. The table includes approximately 170,000 distinct CDR3 sequences, 12% detected once. The germline V gene encodes CDR1 DFQATT and CDR2 SNEGSKA (reference sequence). The ends were cut back, 3 bases at V and 3 bases at J, with 15 bases in the middle. The CDR3 length is 14 residues. These data were also filed under a second study, of T cells expressing NK-cell markers. As that report states: The authors made TCR beta cDNA libraries by 5'RACE template switching. This switching added a universal primer site and UMIs. Sorted T-cell subsets CD3+CD56+NKG2C+, CD3+CD56+NKG2C- and CD3+CD56-NKG2C+ were TCR beta-sequenced. HCMV serostatus: seven of eight sequenced donors positive, one negative. The CD3+CD56-NKG2C+ fraction of a handful of donors was likewise dominated by these clonotypes.

The chain links TRBV20-1 to TRBJ2-7; D gene ambiguous. The sequencing used CD8+ T cells sorted from PBMCs, collected 11 to 12 days after vaccination. This clonotype was sampled from a middle-aged man who received an inactivated influenza vaccine. Written as DNA, the CDR3 is TGCAGTGCTAGGATGGGCGGTACCTACTACGAGCAGTACTTC. This sequence encodes CSARMGGTYYEQYF.